Below, 7 T cell receptor beta chains from the same sample are listed, as sequenced in a study of blood T cell repertoires in COVID-19. Profiled with immunoSEQ multiplex PCR; TCRdb holds only in-frame clones, not every one. The sample has about 200,000 clones; around 85% are singletons. Material for sequencing was peripheral blood. The receptor set was obtained from a woman in her 70s with acute or convalescent COVID-19.

V gene TRBV4-1 combines with J gene TRBJ2-7, with D possibly matching TRBD2 (5 bases). The V gene's germline CDR1 is MGHRA and CDR2 YSYEKL. The CDR3 contains 15 residues. Trimming removed 0 bases at V and 7 bases at J, with 16 bases between. CDR3 sequence reads: CASSQDFPKRGEQYF. CDR3 DNA: TGCGCCAGCAGCCAAGATTTCCCAAAACGGGGAGAGCAGTACTTC.

This chain links TRBV10-2 with TRBJ1-5; TRBD1 matches 8 bases. CDR1 and CDR2 from the germline V gene are WSHSY and SAAADI. Unmatched junction bases numbered 7, after V lost 2 bases and J lost 4 bases. This CDR3 comprises 16 residues. Here the CDR3 reads CASSEPDRGINQPQHF. The DNA of the CDR3 is TGCGCCAGCAGTGAGCCCGACAGGGGAATTAATCAGCCCCAGCATTTT.

About this clone itself: An end of the junction does not agree with germline; a read error may underlie this. The rearrangement uses TRBV12-5 and TRBJ1-1; D is ambiguous. CDR3 length: 13 amino acids. CDR1 is LGHNT, CDR2 FRNRAP, per germline. CDR3 residues: CASGAEENTEAFF. Written as DNA, the CDR3 is TGTGCTAGTGGTGCCGAGGAGAACACTGAGGCTTTCTTT.

The rearrangement links TRBV9 to TRBJ2-7; 7 positions agree with TRBD2. The trim removed 4 bases at V and 3 bases at J, leaving 7 bases unmatched. CDR1 SGDLS and CDR2 YYNGEE come from the germline V gene. The CDR3 is made up of 14 amino acids. The DNA for the CDR3 is TGTGCCAGCAGCCCCCGGGGAGGGAGCTACGAGCAGTACTTC. Protein product: CASSPRGGSYEQYF.

By its share, this clone is medium-sized (0.01 to 0.1%). This CDR3 is also generated by other DNA sequences in the sample. The chain couples TRBV7-3 to TRBJ2-6; 8 nucleotides line up with TRBD2. Losses at the gene ends were 2 bases for V and 2 bases for J; bases not matched to a gene: 2. This CDR3 has 16 residues. From germline, CDR1 is SGHTA and CDR2 FQGTGA. The chain's CDR3 is CASSLSAGAGANVLTF. The CDR3 DNA sequence: TGTGCCAGCAGCTTATCAGCGGGAGCTGGGGCCAACGTCCTGACTTTC.

The rearrangement links TRBV27 to TRBJ1-4, with 9 bases lining up with TRBD1. In germline, CDR1 is MNHEY, CDR2 SMNVEV (reference sequence). The V and J ends lost 4 bases and 5 bases, in that order; junction bases with no gene match: 2. This CDR3 comprises 14 residues. The CDR3 DNA is TGTGCCAGCAGTTATGGGACAGGGAATGAAAAACTGTTTTTT. Translation: CASSYGTGNEKLFF.

This clone appeared a single time. The chain carries TRBV6-2 or TRBV6-3 and TRBJ2-1; 8 bases are shared with TRBD2. V lost 4 bases to trimming and J lost 4 bases; unmatched junction nucleotides: 6. Germline V lookup: CDR1 MNHEY, CDR2 SVGEGT. This CDR3 region has 15 residues. The CDR3 loop reads CASSSLGTRYNEQFF. Here the CDR3 DNA reads TGTGCCAGCAGTTCCCTCGGGACTAGATACAATGAGCAGTTCTTC.